A single T cell receptor beta chain is shown here with its context. What it recognizes is unknown. This sample is part of a study of CXCR3-negative and CXCR3-positive naive CD8 T cells. Study-level findings and limits: Researchers report that CXCR3-positive naive cells carry more hydrophobic TRB CDR3s than CXCR3-negative naive cells.

The V gene's germline CDR1 is SEHNR and CDR2 FQNEAQ (reference sequence). The CDR3 totals 14 residues. UMI labels and 5' RACE were used to prepare the TRB cDNA libraries. TCRdb reanalyzed the 5' RACE reads, giving one entry per CDR3 protein sequence and no DNA. Its clone listing holds tens of thousands of distinct CDR3 sequences. Sequenced: naive CXCR3+ CD8+ T cells from blood. The subset is: CD45RO-CCR7+CD27+CD95- naive CD8+ T cells expressing CXCR3 (TNR3+). This clonotype was sampled from a human donor in good health. Some clones in this sample may be carry-over from other donors' samples. V gene TRBV7-9 combines with J gene TRBJ2-5; TCRdb gives TRBD1 as the D gene, but with no DNA this cannot be confirmed. The CDR3 sequence: CASRPVDGEETQYF.